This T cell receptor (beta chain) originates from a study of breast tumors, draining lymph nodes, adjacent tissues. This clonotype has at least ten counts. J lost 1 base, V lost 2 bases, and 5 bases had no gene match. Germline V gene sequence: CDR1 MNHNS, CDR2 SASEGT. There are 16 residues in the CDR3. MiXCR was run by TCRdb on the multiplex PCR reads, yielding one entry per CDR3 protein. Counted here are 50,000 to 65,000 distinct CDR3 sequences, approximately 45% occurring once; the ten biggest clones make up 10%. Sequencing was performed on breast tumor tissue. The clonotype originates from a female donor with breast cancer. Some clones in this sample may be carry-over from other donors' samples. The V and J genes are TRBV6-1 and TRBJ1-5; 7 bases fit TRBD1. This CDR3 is CASSENRGTSNQPQHF. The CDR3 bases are TGTGCCAGCAGTGAAAACAGGGGAACGAGCAATCAGCCCCAGCATTTT.